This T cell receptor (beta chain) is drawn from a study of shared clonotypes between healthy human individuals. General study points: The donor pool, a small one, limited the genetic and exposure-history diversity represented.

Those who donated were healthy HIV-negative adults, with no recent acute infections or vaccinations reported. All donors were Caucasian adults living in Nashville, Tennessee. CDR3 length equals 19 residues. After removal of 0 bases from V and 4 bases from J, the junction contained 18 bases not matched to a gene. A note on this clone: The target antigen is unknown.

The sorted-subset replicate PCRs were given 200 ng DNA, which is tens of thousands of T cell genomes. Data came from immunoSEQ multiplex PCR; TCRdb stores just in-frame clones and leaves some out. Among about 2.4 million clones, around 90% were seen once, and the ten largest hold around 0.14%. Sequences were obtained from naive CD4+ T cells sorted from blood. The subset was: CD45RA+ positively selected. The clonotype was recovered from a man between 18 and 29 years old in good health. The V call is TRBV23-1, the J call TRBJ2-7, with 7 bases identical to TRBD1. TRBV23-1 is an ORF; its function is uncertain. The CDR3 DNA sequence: TGCGCCAGCAGTCAATCTCGCGCAGGGGGAACCTCCCGTTTATACGAGCAGTACTTC. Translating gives CASSQSRAGGTSRLYEQYF.